The clone carrying this TCR beta chain has more than one count but fewer than ten. The antigen remains undetermined. Exclusion followed for patients with uncontrolled infection, other autoimmune disease, pregnancy or lactation. Diagnosis relied on clinical symptoms, serum thyroxine and TRAb, thyroid ultrasound and orbital computed tomography. The V end was cut by 6 bases, the J end by 6 bases, with 11 bases between. Germline CDR1 is SNHLY and CDR2 is FYNNEI. This CDR3 region has 13 residues. This specimen comes from a study of T cells in Graves' hyperthyroidism and ophthalmopathy. Study outcomes and limitations: The model anticipated ophthalmopathy a median approximately six months pre-onset.

The CDR3 regions of TCR beta were amplified from RNA transcripts. First-round RT-PCR with HTBI primers amplified the TCR CDR3 region. TCRdb reprocessed the multiplex PCR reads via MiXCR and lists one record per CDR3 protein. This table holds 480,000 or so distinct CDR3 sequences, approximately 48% found once. The sequence was obtained from an adult woman with Graves' disease, either hyperthyroidism or ophthalmopathy (not recorded which). The chain links TRBV2 to TRBJ2-2; D gene unclear. The sequenced sample consisted of peripheral blood or thyroid tissue (not recorded which). The CDR3 nucleotides are TGTGCCAGCAGGATTCAAGGCCCCGGGGAGCTGTTTTTT. Translating gives CASRIQGPGELFF.